The TCR beta chain under discussion was sequenced for a study of radiation and T cells in renal cell carcinoma. Whole-study results and caveats: In blood, top tumor clones expanded by 2 weeks, shrinking by 4.

Sequencing used immunoSEQ multiplex PCR; TCRdb keeps in-frame clones, though not all of them. The sample shows 25,000 to 30,000 clones, around 85% of them seen only once. V gave up 0 bases and J gave up 7 bases, with 11 bases separating them. The germline gives CDR1 SGDLS, CDR2 YYNGEE. The CDR3 consists of 14 residues. Note on this clone: What it binds is unknown.

Time point described: blood 2 weeks post-SBRT. Treatment in this sample: 15 Gy SBRT to primary tumor, nephrectomy 4 weeks later. Sequencing was performed on blood, taken from a patient whose treatment included radiotherapy and nephrectomy. The TCR was taken from a man in his 60s with renal cell carcinoma. The V call is TRBV9, the J call TRBJ1-5, with a possible D match to TRBD1 (5 bases). The DNA of the CDR3 is TGTGCCAGCAGCGTAGGAAGGGGAGACCAGCCCCAGCATTTT. Its translation is CASSVGRGDQPQHF.